The 2 T cell receptor beta chains listed next were all sequenced from one sample in a study of blood T cells in healthy people across ages. With a J-beta primer mix and a sample-barcoded 5' primer, a second PCR ran about 6 to 11 cycles. TCRdb recomputed calls from the 5' RACE reads with MiXCR, one row per CDR3 protein. The sample includes hundreds of thousands of distinct CDR3 sequences, around 68% of them seen just once. Sequenced sample: blood. The source of these receptors is a man aged 25 to 45 in good health.

The chain uses TRBV6-1 and TRBJ2-7; 10 nucleotides line up with TRBD1. The CDR3 is made up of 15 amino acids. The junction had 5 bases not matched to a gene; V was cut back by 4 bases and J by 2 bases. Germline CDR1 and CDR2: MNHNS and SASEGT. CDR3 region: CASSGPGTGAYEQYF. CDR3 DNA sequence: TGTGCCAGCAGTGGCCCCGGGACAGGGGCCTACGAGCAGTACTTC.

This CDR3 reads CASSFNRFIISGANVLTF. CDR3 bases: TGTGCCAGCAGCTTCAACAGATTTATCATCTCTGGGGCCAACGTCCTGACTTTC. The gene calls are TRBV21-1 and TRBJ2-6. TRBV21-1 is deemed a pseudogene. This CDR3 has 18 amino acids.